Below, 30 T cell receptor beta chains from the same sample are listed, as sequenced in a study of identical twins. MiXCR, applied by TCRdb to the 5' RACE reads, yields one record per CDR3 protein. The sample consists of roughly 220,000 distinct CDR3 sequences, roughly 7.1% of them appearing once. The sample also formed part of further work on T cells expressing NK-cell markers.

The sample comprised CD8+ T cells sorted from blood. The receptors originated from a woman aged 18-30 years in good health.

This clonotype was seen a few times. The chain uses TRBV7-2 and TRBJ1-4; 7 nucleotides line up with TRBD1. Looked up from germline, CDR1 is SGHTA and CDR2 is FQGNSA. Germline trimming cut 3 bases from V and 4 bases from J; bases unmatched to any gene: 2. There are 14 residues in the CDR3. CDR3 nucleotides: TGTGCCAGCAGCTTGACAGGGATTAATGAAAAACTGTTTTTT. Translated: CASSLTGINEKLFF.

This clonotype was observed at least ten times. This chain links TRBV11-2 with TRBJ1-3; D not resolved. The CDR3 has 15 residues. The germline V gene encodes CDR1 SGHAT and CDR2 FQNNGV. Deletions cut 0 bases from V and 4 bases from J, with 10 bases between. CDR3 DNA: TGTGCCAGCAGCTTAGACGGATCCTCCGGAAACACCATATATTTT. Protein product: CASSLDGSSGNTIYF.

The CDR3: CASGQGLGNQPQHF. CDR3 coding DNA: TGCGCCAGCGGCCAGGGATTGGGCAATCAGCCCCAGCATTTT. The V call is TRBV10-2, the J call TRBJ1-5; D may be TRBD1 (5 bases). The CDR3 spans 14 residues. Trimming cost V 8 bases and J 2 bases, with 13 bases left between them. CDR1 is WSHSY and CDR2 is SAAADI in the germline V gene.

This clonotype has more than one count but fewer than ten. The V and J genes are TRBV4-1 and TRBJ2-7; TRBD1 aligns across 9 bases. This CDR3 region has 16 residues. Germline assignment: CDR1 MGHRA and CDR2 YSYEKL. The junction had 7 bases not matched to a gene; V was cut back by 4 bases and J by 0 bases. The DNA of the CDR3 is TGCGCCAGCAGCCCAGCGGGGACAGGGCTCTCCTACGAGCAGTACTTC. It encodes CASSPAGTGLSYEQYF.

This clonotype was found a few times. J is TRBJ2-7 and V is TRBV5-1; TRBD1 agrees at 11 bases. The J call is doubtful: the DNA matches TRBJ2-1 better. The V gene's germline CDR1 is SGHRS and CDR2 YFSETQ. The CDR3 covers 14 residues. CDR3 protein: CASSFWTGGYEQFF. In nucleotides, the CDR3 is TGCGCCAGCAGCTTTTGGACAGGGGGCTACGAGCAGTTCTTC.

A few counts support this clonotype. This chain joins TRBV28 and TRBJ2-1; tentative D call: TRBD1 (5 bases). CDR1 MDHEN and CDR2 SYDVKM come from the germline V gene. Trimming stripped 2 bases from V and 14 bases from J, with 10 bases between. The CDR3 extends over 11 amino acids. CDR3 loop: CASSLQQVKFF. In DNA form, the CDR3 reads TGTGCCAGCAGTTTACAACAGGTTAAGTTCTTC.

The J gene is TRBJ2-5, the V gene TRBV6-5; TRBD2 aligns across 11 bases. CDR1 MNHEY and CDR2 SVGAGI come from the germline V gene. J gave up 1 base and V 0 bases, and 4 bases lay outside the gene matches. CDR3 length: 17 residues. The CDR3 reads CASSYSASGRPQETQYF. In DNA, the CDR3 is TGTGCCAGCAGTTACTCTGCTAGCGGGAGGCCCCAAGAGACCCAGTACTTC.

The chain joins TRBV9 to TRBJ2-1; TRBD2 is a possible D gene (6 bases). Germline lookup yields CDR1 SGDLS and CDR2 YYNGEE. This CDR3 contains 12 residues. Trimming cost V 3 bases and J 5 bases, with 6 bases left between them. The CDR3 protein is CASSGGDNEQFF. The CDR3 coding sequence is TGTGCCAGCAGCGGCGGGGACAATGAGCAGTTCTTC.

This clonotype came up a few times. Here the CDR3 reads CASSLGPGVGTEAFF. The DNA of the CDR3 is TGTGCCAGCAGCTTAGGCCCCGGGGTTGGGACTGAAGCTTTCTTT. The genes are TRBV7-8 and TRBJ1-1; unclear D gene. Looked up from germline, CDR1 is SGHVS and CDR2 is FQNEAQ. The CDR3 loop spans 15 amino acids. V lost 1 base to trimming and J lost 5 bases, with 14 bases between them.

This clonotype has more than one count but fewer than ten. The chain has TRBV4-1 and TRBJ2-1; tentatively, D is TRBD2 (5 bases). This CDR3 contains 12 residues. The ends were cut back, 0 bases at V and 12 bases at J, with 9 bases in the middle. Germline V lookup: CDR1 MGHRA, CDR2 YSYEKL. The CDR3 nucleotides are TGCGCCAGCAGCCAAGAAGGGCTAGCGCAGTTCTTC. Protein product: CASSQEGLAQFF.

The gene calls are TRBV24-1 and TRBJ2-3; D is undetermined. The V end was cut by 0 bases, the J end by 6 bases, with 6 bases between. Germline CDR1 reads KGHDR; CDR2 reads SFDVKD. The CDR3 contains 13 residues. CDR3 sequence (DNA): TGTGCCACCAGTGATTTGTTAGGTGATACGCAGTATTTT. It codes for CATSDLLGDTQYF.

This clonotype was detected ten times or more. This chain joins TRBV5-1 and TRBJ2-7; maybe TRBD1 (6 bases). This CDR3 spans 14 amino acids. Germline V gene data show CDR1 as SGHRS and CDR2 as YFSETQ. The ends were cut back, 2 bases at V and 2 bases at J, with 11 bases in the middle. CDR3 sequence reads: CASSFFGTTYEQYF. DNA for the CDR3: TGCGCCAGCAGCTTTTTCGGGACAACCTACGAGCAGTACTTC. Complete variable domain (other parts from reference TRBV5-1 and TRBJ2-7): KAGVTQTPRYLIKTRGQQVTLSCSPISGHRSVSWYQQTPGQGLQFLFEYFSETQRNKGNFPGRFSGRQFSNSRSEMNVSTLELGDSALYLCASSFFGTTYEQYFGPGTRLTVT.

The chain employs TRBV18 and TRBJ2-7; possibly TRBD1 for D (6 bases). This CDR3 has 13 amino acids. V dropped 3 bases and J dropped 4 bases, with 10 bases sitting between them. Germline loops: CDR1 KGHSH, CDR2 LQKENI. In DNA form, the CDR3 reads TGTGCCAGCTCACCCCAGGGGCATTACGAGCAGTACTTC. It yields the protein CASSPQGHYEQYF.

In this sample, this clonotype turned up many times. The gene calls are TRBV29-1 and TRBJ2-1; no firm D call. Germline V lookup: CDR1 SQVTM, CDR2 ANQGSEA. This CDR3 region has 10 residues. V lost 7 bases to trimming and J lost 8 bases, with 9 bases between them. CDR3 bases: TGCAGCGCCCCCCTCGATGAGCAGTTCTTC. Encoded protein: CSAPLDEQFF.

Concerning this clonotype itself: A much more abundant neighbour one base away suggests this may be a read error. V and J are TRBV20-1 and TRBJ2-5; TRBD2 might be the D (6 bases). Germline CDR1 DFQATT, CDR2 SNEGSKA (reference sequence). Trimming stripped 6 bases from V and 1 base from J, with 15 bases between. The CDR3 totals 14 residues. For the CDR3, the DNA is TGCAGTGCCACTGGACAAGCGGGCCAAGAGACCCAGTACTTC. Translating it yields CSATGQAGQETQYF.

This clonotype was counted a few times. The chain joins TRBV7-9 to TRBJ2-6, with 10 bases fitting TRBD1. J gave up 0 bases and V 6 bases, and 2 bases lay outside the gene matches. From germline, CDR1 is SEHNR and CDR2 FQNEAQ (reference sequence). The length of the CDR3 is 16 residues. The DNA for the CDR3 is TGTGCCAGCAGTGGACAGGGGGACTCTGGGGCCAACGTCCTGACTTTC. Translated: CASSGQGDSGANVLTF.

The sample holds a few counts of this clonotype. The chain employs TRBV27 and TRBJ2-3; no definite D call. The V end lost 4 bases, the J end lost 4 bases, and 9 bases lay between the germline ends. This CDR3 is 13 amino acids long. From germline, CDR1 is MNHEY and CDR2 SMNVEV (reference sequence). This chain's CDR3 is CASSYGASDTQYF. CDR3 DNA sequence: TGTGCCAGCAGTTACGGCGCATCAGATACGCAGTATTTT.

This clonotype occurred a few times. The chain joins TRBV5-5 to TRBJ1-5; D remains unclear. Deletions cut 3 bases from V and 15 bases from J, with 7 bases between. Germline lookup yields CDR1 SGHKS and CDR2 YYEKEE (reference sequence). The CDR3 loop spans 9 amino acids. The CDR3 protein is CASSSTGHF. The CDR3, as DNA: TGTGCCAGCAGCTCGACCGGGCATTTT.

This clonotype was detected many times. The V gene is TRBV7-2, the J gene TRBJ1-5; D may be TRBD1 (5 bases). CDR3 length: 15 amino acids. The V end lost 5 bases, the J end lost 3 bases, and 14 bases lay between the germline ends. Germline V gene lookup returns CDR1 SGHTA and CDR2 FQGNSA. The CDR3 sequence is CASSHQDSSNQPQHF. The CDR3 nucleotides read TGTGCCAGCAGCCATCAAGACAGTTCCAATCAGCCCCAGCATTTT.

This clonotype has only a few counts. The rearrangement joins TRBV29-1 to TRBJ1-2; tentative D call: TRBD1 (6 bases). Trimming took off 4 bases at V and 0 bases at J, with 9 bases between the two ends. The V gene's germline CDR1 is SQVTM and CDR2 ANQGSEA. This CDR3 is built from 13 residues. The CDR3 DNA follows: TGCAGCGTTGGAGGGGGGGCTAACTATGGCTACACCTTC. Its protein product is CSVGGGANYGYTF.

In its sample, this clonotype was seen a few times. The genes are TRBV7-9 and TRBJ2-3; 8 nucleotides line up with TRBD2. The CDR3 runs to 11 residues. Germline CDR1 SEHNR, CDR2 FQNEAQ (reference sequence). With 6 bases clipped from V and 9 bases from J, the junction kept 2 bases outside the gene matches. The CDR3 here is CASSAGGTQYF. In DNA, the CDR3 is TGTGCCAGCAGTGCGGGAGGAACGCAGTATTTT.

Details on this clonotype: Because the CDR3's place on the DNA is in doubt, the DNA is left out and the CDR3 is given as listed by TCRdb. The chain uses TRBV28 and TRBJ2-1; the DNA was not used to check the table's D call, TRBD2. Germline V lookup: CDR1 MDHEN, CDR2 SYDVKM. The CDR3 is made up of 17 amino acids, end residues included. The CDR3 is CASSSSSSGSSYNEQFF.

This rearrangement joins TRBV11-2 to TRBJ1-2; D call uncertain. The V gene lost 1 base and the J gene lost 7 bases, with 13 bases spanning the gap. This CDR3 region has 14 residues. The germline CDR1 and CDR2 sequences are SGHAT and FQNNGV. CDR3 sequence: CASSLALGEVGYTF. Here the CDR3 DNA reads TGTGCCAGCAGCTTAGCCCTCGGGGAGGTTGGCTACACCTTC.

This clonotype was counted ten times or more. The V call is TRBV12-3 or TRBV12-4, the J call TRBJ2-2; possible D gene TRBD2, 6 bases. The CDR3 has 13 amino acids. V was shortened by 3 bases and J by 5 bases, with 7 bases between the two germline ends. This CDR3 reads CASSFRGTGELFF. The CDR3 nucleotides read TGTGCCAGCAGTTTTCGGGGGACCGGGGAGCTGTTTTTT.

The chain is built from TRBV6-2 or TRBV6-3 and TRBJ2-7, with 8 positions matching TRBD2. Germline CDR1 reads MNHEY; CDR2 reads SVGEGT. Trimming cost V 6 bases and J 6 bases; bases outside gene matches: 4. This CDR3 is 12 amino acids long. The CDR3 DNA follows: TGTGCCAGCAGCCAACTAGCGGTCGAGCAGTACTTC. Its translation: CASSQLAVEQYF.

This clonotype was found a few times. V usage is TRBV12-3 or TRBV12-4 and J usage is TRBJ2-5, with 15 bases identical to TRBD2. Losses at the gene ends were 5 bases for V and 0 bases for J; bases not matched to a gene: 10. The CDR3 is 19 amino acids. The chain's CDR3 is CASSAWTSGRDGNQETQYF. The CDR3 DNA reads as TGTGCCAGCAGTGCCTGGACTAGCGGGAGGGATGGGAACCAAGAGACCCAGTACTTC.

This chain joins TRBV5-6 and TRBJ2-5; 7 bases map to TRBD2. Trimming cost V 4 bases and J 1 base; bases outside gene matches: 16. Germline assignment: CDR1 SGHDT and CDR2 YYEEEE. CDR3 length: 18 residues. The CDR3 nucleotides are TGTGCCAGCAGCCGCCTCGACAGCGGGGCGACCTTCCAAGAGACCCAGTACTTC. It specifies CASSRLDSGATFQETQYF.

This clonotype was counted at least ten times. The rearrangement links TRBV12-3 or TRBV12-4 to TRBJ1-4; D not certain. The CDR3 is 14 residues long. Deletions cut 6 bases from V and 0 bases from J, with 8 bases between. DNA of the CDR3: TGTGCCAGCAGGAAACAAACAACTAATGAAAAACTGTTTTTT. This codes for CASRKQTTNEKLFF.

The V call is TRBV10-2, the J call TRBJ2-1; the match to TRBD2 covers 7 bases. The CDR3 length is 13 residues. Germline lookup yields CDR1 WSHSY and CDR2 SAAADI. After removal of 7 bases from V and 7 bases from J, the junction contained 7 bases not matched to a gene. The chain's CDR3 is CASIGLGGNEQFF. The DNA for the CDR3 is TGCGCCAGCATAGGACTAGGTGGGAATGAGCAGTTCTTC.

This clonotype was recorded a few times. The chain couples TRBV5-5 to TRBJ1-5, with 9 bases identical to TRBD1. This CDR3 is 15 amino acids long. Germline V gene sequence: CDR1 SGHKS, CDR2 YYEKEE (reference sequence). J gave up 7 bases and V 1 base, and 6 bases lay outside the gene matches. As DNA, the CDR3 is TGTGCCAGCAGCTTGTTCGACAGGGGGTTCCAGCCCCAGCATTTT. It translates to CASSLFDRGFQPQHF.